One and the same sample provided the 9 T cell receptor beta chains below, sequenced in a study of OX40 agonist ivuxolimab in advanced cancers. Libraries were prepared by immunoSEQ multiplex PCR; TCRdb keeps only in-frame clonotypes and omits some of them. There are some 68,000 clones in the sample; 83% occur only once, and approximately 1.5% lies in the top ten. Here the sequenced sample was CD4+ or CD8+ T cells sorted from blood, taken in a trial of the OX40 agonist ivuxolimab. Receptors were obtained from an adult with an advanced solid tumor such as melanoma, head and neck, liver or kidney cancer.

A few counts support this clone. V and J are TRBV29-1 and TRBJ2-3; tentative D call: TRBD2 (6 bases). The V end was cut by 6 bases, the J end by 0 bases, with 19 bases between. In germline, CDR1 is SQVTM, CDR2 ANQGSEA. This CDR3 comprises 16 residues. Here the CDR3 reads CSVQGRGGASTDTQYF. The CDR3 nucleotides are TGCAGCGTCCAGGGACGCGGCGGGGCGAGCACAGATACGCAGTATTTT.

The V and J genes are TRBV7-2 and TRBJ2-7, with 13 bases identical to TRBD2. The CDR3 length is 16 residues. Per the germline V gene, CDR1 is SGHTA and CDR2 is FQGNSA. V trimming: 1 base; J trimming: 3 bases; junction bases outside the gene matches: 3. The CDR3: CASSLETSGGFYEQYF. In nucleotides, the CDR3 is TGTGCCAGCAGCTTAGAGACTAGCGGGGGGTTCTACGAGCAGTACTTC.

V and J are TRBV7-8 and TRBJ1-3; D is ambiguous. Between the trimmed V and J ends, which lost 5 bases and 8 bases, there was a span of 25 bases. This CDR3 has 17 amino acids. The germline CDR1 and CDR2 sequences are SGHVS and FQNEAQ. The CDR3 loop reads CASSATDSGRPGDTIYF. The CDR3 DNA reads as TGTGCCAGCAGCGCCACCGACTCGGGGAGGCCAGGAGACACCATATATTTT.

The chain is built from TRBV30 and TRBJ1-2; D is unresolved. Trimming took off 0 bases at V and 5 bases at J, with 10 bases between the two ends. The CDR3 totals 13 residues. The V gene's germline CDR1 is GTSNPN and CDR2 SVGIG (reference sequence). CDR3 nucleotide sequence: TGTGCCTGGAGTGTAGGACCTGGGTATGGCTACACCTTC. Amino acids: CAWSVGPGYGYTF. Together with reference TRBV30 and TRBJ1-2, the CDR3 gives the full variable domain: SQTIHQWPATLVQPVGSPLSLECTVEGTSNPNLYWYRQAAGRGLQLLFYSVGIGQISSEVPQNLSASRPQDRQFILSSKKLLLSDSGFYLCAWSVGPGYGYTFGSGTRLTVV.

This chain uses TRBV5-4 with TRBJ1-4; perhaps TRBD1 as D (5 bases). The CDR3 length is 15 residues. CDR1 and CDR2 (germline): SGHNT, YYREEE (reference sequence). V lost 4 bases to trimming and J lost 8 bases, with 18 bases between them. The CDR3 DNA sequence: TGTGCCAGCAGCCAAGGGGAAATGGGGAGAGAAAAACTGTTTTTT. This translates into CASSQGEMGREKLFF.

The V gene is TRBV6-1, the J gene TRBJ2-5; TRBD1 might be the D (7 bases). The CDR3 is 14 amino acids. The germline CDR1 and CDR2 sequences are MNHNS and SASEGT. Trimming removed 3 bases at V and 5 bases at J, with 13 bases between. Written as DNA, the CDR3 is TGTGCCAGCAGTGACCCACAGGGGAGGGAGACCCAGTACTTC. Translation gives CASSDPQGRETQYF.

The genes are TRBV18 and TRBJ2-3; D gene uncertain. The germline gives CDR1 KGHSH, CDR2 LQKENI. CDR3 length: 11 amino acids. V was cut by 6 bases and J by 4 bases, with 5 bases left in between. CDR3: CASSSADTQYF. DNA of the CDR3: TGTGCCAGCTCGTCGGCAGATACGCAGTATTTT.

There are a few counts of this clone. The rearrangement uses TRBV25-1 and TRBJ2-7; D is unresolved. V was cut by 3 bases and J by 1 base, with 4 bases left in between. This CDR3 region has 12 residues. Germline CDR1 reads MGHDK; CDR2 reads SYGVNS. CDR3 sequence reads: CASSDKSYEQYF. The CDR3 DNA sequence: TGTGCCAGCAGTGATAAGTCCTACGAGCAGTACTTC.

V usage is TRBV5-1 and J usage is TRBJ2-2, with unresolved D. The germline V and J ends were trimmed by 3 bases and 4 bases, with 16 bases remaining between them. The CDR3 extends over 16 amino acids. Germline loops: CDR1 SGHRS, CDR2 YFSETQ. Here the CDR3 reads CASSSTWSVGTGELFF. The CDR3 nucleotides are TGCGCCAGCAGCTCTACGTGGTCCGTGGGCACCGGGGAGCTGTTTTTT.